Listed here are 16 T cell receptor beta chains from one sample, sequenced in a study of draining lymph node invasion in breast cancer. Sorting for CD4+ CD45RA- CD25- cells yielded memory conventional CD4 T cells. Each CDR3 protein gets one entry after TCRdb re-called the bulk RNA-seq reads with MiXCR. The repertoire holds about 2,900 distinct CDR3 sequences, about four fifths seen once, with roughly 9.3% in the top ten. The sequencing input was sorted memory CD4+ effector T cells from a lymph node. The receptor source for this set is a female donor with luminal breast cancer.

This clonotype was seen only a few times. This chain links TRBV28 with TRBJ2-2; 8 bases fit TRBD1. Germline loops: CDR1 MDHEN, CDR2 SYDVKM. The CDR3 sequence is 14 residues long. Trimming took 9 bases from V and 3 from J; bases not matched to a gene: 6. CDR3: CASITGGDTGELFF. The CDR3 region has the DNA TGTGCCAGTATTACAGGGGGAGACACCGGGGAGCTGTTTTTT.

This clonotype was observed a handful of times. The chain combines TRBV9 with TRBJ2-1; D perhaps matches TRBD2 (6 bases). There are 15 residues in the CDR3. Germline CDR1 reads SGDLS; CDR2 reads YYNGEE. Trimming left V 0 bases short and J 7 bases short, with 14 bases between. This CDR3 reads CASSVDSWAGNEQFF. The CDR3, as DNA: TGTGCCAGCAGCGTAGATAGCTGGGCGGGGAATGAGCAGTTCTTC.

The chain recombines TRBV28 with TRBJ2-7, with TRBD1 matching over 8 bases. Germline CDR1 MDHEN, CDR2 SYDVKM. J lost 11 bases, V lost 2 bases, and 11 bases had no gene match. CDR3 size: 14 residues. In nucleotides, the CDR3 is TGTGCCAGCAGTTTACGAGGACAGGGTCGACCCGAGTACTTC. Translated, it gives CASSLRGQGRPEYF.

The CDR3 region has the DNA TGCGCCAGCAGTCTCTCGAGGGATGGGAATGAGCAGTTCTTC. Its translation is CASSLSRDGNEQFF. The chain links TRBV23-1 to TRBJ2-1, with D possibly being TRBD2 (5 bases). TRBV23-1 is marked as an open reading frame, function uncertain. CDR3 length equals 14 residues. V lost 4 bases and J 7 bases, leaving 14 bases between the germline ends.

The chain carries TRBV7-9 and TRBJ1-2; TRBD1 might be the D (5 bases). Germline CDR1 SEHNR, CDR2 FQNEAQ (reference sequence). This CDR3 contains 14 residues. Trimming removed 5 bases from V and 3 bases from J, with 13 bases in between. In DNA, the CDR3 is TGTGCCAGCAGCCCGTGGGGAGGGGACTATGGCTACACCTTC. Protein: CASSPWGGDYGYTF.

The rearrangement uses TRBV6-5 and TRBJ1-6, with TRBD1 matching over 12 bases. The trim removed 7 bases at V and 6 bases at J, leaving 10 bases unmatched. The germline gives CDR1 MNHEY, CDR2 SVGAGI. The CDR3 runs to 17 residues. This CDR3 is CASKGQGAGCLNSPLHF. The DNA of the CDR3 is TGTGCCAGCAAGGGACAGGGGGCGGGCTGTCTTAATTCACCCCTCCACTTT.

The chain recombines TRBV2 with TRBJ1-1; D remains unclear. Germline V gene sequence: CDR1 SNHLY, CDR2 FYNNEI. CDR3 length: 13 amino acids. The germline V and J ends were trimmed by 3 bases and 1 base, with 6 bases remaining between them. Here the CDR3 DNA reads TGTGCCAGCAGTGATCCGGGGAACACTGAAGCTTTCTTT. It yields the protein CASSDPGNTEAFF.

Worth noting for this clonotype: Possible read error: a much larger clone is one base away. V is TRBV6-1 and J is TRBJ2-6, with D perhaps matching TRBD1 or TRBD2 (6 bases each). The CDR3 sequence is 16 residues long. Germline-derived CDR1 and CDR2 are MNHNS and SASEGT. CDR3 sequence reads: CASSPLGGSGANGLTF. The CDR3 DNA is TGTGCCAGCAGTCCCCTGGGGGGCTCAGGGGCCAACGGCCTGACTTTC.

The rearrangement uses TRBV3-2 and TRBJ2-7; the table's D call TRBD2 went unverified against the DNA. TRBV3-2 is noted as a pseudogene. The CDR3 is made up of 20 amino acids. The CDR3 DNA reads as TGTGCCAGCAGCCAAGCTCAAGATCCTGGGACTAGCGGGAGAACGTACGAGCAGTACTTC. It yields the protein CASSQAQDPGTSGRTYEQYF.

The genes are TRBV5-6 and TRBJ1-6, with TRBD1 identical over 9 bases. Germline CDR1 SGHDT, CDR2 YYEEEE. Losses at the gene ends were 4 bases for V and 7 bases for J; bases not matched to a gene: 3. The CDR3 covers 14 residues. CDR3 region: CASSTGQGNSPLHF. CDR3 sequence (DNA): TGTGCCAGCAGCACGGGACAGGGAAATTCACCCCTCCACTTT.

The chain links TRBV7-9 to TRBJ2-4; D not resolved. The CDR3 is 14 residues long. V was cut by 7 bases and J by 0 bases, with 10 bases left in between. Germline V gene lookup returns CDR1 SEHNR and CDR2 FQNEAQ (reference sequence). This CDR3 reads CASTDVVAKNIQYF. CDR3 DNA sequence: TGTGCCAGCACCGACGTAGTAGCCAAAAACATTCAGTACTTC.

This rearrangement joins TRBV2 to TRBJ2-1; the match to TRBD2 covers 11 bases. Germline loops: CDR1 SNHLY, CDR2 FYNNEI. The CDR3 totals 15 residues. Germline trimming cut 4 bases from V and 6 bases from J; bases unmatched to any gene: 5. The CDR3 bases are TGTGCCAGCAGTGCCCTAGCGGGGGGAGTCAATGAGCAGTTCTTC. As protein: CASSALAGGVNEQFF. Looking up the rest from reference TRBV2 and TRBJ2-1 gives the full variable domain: EPEVTQTPSHQVTQMGQEVILRCVPISNHLYFYWYRQILGQKVEFLVSFYNNEISEKSEIFDDQFSVERPDGSNFTLKIRSTKLEDSAMYFCASSALAGGVNEQFFGPGTRLTVL.

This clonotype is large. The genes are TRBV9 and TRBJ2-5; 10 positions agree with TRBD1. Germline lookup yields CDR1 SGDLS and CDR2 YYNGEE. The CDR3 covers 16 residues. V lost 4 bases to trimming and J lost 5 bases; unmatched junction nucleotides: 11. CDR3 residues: CASSTGQGGLVETQYF. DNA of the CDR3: TGTGCCAGCAGCACCGGACAGGGGGGATTGGTGGAGACCCAGTACTTC.

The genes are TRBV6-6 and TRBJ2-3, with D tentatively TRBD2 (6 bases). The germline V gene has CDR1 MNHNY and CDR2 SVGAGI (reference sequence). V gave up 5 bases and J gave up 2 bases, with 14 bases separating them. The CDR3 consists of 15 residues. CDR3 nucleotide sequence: TGTGCCAGCAGTCCCTTACGGGAGACCACAGATACGCAGTATTTT. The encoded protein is CASSPLRETTDTQYF.

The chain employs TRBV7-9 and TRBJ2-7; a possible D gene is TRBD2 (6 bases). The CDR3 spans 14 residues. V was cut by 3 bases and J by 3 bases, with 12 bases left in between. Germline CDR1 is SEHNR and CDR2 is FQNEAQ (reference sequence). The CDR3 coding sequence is TGTGCCAGCAGCTTGACGGGAGTCGACTACGAGCAGTACTTC. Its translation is CASSLTGVDYEQYF. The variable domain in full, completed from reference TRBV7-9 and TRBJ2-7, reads DTGVSQNPRHKITKRGQNVTFRCDPISEHNRLYWYRQTLGQGPEFLTYFQNEAQLEKSRLLSDRFSAERPKGSFSTLEIQRTEQGDSAMYLCASSLTGVDYEQYFGPGTRLTVT.

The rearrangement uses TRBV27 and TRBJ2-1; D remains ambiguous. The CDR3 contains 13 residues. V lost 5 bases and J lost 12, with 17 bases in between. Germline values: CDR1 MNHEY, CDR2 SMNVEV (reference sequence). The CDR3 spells CASSPQAGVGQFF. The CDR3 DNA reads TGTGCCAGCAGTCCCCAGGCCGGAGTGGGGCAGTTCTTC.